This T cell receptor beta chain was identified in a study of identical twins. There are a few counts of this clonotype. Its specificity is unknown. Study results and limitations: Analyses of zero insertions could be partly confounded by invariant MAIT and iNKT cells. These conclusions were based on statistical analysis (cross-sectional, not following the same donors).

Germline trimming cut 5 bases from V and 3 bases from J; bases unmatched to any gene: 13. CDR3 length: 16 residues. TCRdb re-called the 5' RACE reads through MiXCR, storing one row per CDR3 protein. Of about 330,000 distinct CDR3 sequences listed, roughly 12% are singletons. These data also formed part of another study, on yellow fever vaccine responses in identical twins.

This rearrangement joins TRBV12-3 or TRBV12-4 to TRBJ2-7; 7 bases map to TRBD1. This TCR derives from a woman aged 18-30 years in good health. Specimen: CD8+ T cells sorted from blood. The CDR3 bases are TGTGCCAGCAGTACGCCCGGACAGGCCGTTGACTACGAGCAGTACTTC. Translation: CASSTPGQAVDYEQYF.